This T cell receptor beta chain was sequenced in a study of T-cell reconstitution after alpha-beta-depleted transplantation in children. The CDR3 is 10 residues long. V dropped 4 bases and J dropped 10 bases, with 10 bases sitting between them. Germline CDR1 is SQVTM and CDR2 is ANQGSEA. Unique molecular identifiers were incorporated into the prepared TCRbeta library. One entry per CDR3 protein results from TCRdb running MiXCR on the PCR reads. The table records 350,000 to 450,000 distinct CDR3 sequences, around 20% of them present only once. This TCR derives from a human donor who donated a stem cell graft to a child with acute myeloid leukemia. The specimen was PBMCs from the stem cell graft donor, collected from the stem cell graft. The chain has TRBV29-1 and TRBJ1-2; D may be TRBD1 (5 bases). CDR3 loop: CSVGPGDYTF. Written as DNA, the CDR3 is TGCAGCGTTGGCCCGGGGGACTACACCTTC.